The 26 T cell receptor beta chains below were found in one sample sequenced in a study of Tregs in tolerant kidney transplant recipients. TCRdb's copy holds only in-frame clones and misses some; the assay was immunoSEQ multiplex PCR. There are tens of thousands of clones in the sample; around nine tenths occur only once, and 4.7% lies in the top ten. The sample comprised CD8+ T cells from blood. The source of these receptors is a human donor in good health.

This chain joins TRBV29-1 and TRBJ1-1, with D tentatively TRBD1 (5 bases). Germline V gives CDR1 SQVTM, CDR2 ANQGSEA. Trimming took 6 bases from V and 6 from J, leaving 17 bases between them. The CDR3 is 13 amino acids. CDR3 in DNA: TGCAGCGTAGGCGGGGGGGAGGCTGCTGAAGCTTTCTTT. This sequence encodes CSVGGGEAAEAFF.

This chain joins TRBV4-1 and TRBJ2-2; a possible D gene is TRBD1 (6 bases). Between the trimmed V and J ends, which lost 0 bases and 7 bases, there was a span of 12 bases. Germline CDR1 is MGHRA and CDR2 is YSYEKL. CDR3 size: 15 residues. In DNA, the CDR3 is TGCGCCAGCAGCCAAGATCAGTCAGGGGTCGGGGAGCTGTTTTTT. This encodes CASSQDQSGVGELFF.

The chain employs TRBV21-1 and TRBJ2-7; the table calls TRBD1, which could not be checked here. TRBV21-1 is assigned pseudogene status. This CDR3 region has 14 residues. For the CDR3, the DNA is TGTGCCAGCAGCAAAGCTGGTAAATGGCACGAGCAGTACTTC. Protein sequence: CASSKAGKWHEQYF.

The chain combines TRBV27 with TRBJ2-7; 7 bases are shared with TRBD1. Germline trimming cut 6 bases from V and 4 bases from J; bases unmatched to any gene: 15. The germline gives CDR1 MNHEY, CDR2 SMNVEV (reference sequence). The CDR3 length is 16 residues. The CDR3 DNA reads as TGTGCCAGCAGCCAATTTATCCGAGGGGGCCTTTACGAGCAGTACTTC. Its protein is CASSQFIRGGLYEQYF.

This sequence joins TRBV11-2 and TRBJ1-1; D uncertain. The CDR3 covers 16 residues. The germline gives CDR1 SGHAT, CDR2 FQNNGV. Trimming took off 0 bases at V and 0 bases at J, with 11 bases between the two ends. CDR3 protein: CASSLDPTRMNTEAFF. CDR3 in DNA: TGTGCCAGCAGCTTAGATCCGACACGTATGAACACTGAAGCTTTCTTT. Using reference TRBV11-2 and TRBJ1-1 for the parts outside the CDR3, the full variable domain is EAGVAQSPRYKIIEKRQSVAFWCNPISGHATLYWYQQILGQGPKLLIQFQNNGVVDDSQLPKDRFSAERLKGVDSTLKIQPAKLEDSAVYLCASSLDPTRMNTEAFFGQGTRLTVV.

This CDR3 reads CASSQQASGRELYEQFF. CDR3 bases: TGCGCCAGCAGCCAACAGGCTAGCGGGAGGGAGCTTTATGAGCAGTTCTTC. The chain recombines TRBV4-1 with TRBJ2-1, with 12 bases matching TRBD2. The CDR3 totals 17 residues. In germline, CDR1 is MGHRA, CDR2 YSYEKL. With 2 bases clipped from V and 8 bases from J, the junction kept 10 bases outside the gene matches.

The rearrangement uses TRBV5-1 and TRBJ1-2; no clear D gene. The V gene's germline CDR1 is SGHRS and CDR2 YFSETQ. The CDR3 covers 13 residues. V lost 2 bases and J lost 6, with 11 bases in between. CDR3 residues: CASSLRVLDGYTF. The CDR3 coding sequence is TGCGCCAGCAGCTTAAGGGTCCTCGATGGCTACACCTTC. Full variable domain (outside the CDR3, taken from reference TRBV5-1 and TRBJ1-2): KAGVTQTPRYLIKTRGQQVTLSCSPISGHRSVSWYQQTPGQGLQFLFEYFSETQRNKGNFPGRFSGRQFSNSRSEMNVSTLELGDSALYLCASSLRVLDGYTFGSGTRLTVV.

V usage is TRBV27 and J usage is TRBJ2-5; a weak D match, TRBD1 (6 bases). V lost 0 bases and J lost 4, with 18 bases in between. Germline V gives CDR1 MNHEY, CDR2 SMNVEV (reference sequence). This CDR3 is 17 amino acids long. The CDR3 nucleotides are TGTGCCAGCAGTTTATCGGTGACAGGTCGTTTGGTAGAGACCCAGTACTTC. Its translation is CASSLSVTGRLVETQYF.

The genes are TRBV11-1 and TRBJ2-1, with TRBD1 as a possible D gene (6 bases). Germline CDR1 and CDR2: SGHAT and FQDESV (reference sequence). The CDR3 runs to 16 residues. V dropped 5 bases and J dropped 7 bases, with 21 bases sitting between them. The CDR3, as DNA: TGTGCCAGCAGCCCCCTCCAGGGGCTCCCGGGGAATGAGCAGTTCTTC. It is translated as CASSPLQGLPGNEQFF.

The chain carries TRBV9 and TRBJ2-7; 8 nucleotides agree with TRBD2. CDR1 SGDLS and CDR2 YYNGEE come from the germline V gene. The CDR3 is made up of 15 amino acids. The junction had 4 bases not matched to a gene; V was cut back by 0 bases and J by 2 bases. The CDR3 loop reads CASSVGTSGPYEQYF. CDR3 sequence (DNA): TGTGCCAGCAGCGTAGGTACTAGCGGTCCCTACGAGCAGTACTTC. Full variable domain (rest looked up from reference TRBV9 and TRBJ2-7): DSGVTQTPKHLITATGQRVTLRCSPRSGDLSVYWYQQSLDQGLQFLIQYYNGEERAKGNILERFSAQQFPDLHSELNLSSLELGDSALYFCASSVGTSGPYEQYFGPGTRLTVT.

The count of this clone is one. This rearrangement joins TRBV27 to TRBJ2-3; possible D gene TRBD2, 5 bases. Trimming stripped 8 bases from V and 4 bases from J, with 13 bases between. The CDR3 is 13 amino acids. Germline lookup yields CDR1 MNHEY and CDR2 SMNVEV (reference sequence). DNA for the CDR3: TGTGCCAGCGGGCTAGCAGTGGCAGATACGCAGTATTTT. Translation: CASGLAVADTQYF.

V is TRBV9 and J is TRBJ2-1; D gene ambiguous. Germline CDR1 is SGDLS and CDR2 is YYNGEE. The CDR3 runs 13 residues. Deletions cut 0 bases from V and 8 bases from J, with 9 bases between. The CDR3 DNA reads as TGTGCCAGCAGCGTAGGGGGTACTGATGAGCAGTTCTTC. This encodes CASSVGGTDEQFF.

The rearrangement links TRBV10-3 to TRBJ1-4, with 9 bases identical to TRBD1. The V gene's germline CDR1 is ENHRY and CDR2 SYGVKD. Trimming removed 10 bases from V and 7 bases from J; junction bases left unmatched: 4. This CDR3 is built from 12 residues. The CDR3 spells CATQGAGEKLFF. The DNA for the CDR3 is TGTGCCACACAGGGGGCGGGTGAAAAACTGTTTTTT.

The CDR3 protein is CARGTGRISGNTIYF. For the CDR3, the DNA is TGTGCCAGGGGGACAGGGAGGATCTCTGGAAACACCATATATTTT. The V gene is TRBV5-3, the J gene TRBJ1-3; 9 nucleotides line up with TRBD1. TRBV5-3 is marked as an open reading frame, function uncertain. This CDR3 comprises 15 residues. Unmatched junction bases numbered 6, after V lost 8 bases and J lost 0 bases.

The V and J genes are TRBV29-1 and TRBJ1-2; TRBD1 might be the D (5 bases). The CDR3 has 15 amino acids. Germline CDR1 and CDR2: SQVTM and ANQGSEA. Trimming shortened V by 7 bases and J by 8 bases, and 26 bases separated the two germline ends. CDR3 sequence: CSAGDRTWREEGYTF. DNA of the CDR3: TGCAGCGCCGGGGACCGGACGTGGAGGGAGGAAGGCTACACCTTC. Looking up the rest from reference TRBV29-1 and TRBJ1-2 gives the full variable domain: SAVISQKPSRDICQRGTSLTIQCQVDSQVTMMFWYRQQPGQSLTLIATANQGSEATYESGFVIDKFPISRPNLTFSTLTVSNMSPEDSSIYLCSAGDRTWREEGYTFGSGTRLTVV.

V and J are TRBV10-3 and TRBJ1-1; a weak D match, TRBD1 (5 bases). The V end lost 6 bases, the J end lost 6 bases, and 14 bases lay between the germline ends. Germline values: CDR1 ENHRY, CDR2 SYGVKD. This CDR3 contains 13 residues. The CDR3 reads CAISSGYKAEAFF. Here the CDR3 DNA reads TGTGCCATCAGCTCAGGGTATAAAGCTGAAGCTTTCTTT.

The rearrangement uses TRBV5-6 and TRBJ1-1; a possible D gene is TRBD1 (5 bases). There are 13 residues in the CDR3. Trimming took 3 bases from V and 3 from J, leaving 9 bases between them. The germline V gene encodes CDR1 SGHDT and CDR2 YYEEEE. The CDR3 DNA sequence: TGTGCCAGCAGCTGGCAGGGTTACACTGAAGCTTTCTTT. It specifies CASSWQGYTEAFF.

V gene TRBV4-1 combines with J gene TRBJ1-4; tentative D call: TRBD1 (5 bases). The V gene lost 0 bases and the J gene lost 0 bases, with 17 bases spanning the gap. Germline V gene data show CDR1 as MGHRA and CDR2 as YSYEKL. There are 19 residues in the CDR3. The CDR3 is CASSQDLRPVGATNEKLFF. The CDR3 nucleotides read TGCGCCAGCAGCCAAGACCTAAGACCCGTGGGGGCAACTAATGAAAAACTGTTTTTT.

J is TRBJ2-1 and V is TRBV7-9; D unresolved. Trimming left V 4 bases short and J 5 bases short, with 15 bases between. Germline assignment: CDR1 SEHNR and CDR2 FQNEAQ (reference sequence). The CDR3 sequence is 15 residues long. CDR3 sequence reads: CASSYSETPHNEQFF. The CDR3 nucleotides read TGTGCCAGCAGCTATTCGGAGACTCCCCACAATGAGCAGTTCTTC.

The genes are TRBV27 and TRBJ2-7, with D perhaps TRBD1 (6 bases). Germline loops: CDR1 MNHEY, CDR2 SMNVEV (reference sequence). This CDR3 contains 12 residues. The ends were cut back, 6 bases at V and 1 base at J, with 7 bases in the middle. CDR3 in DNA: TGTGCCAGCAGACAGGGATCCTACGAGCAGTACTTC. Protein sequence: CASRQGSYEQYF.

This clone was detected only once. The V call is TRBV7-9, the J call TRBJ1-1, with no clear D. The ends were cut back, 1 base at V and 1 base at J, with 10 bases in the middle. This CDR3 spans 15 amino acids. Germline CDR1 and CDR2: SEHNR and FQNEAQ (reference sequence). CDR3 DNA: TGTGCCAGCAGCTTAGTTGTATTACAGAACACTGAAGCTTTCTTT. Encoded protein: CASSLVVLQNTEAFF.

This chain links TRBV9 with TRBJ2-7, with a tentative D call TRBD2 (6 bases). The V gene's germline CDR1 is SGDLS and CDR2 YYNGEE. This CDR3 has 14 residues. Trimming shortened V by 4 bases and J by 2 bases, and 13 bases separated the two germline ends. CDR3 in amino acids: CASSPGAGTYEQYF. In DNA form, the CDR3 reads TGTGCCAGCAGCCCCGGGGCGGGAACCTACGAGCAGTACTTC.

This chain connects TRBV6-5 to TRBJ2-1; D not certain. V shed 6 bases and J shed 7 bases, with 13 bases lying between them. This CDR3 has 13 residues. CDR1 and CDR2 from the germline V gene are MNHEY and SVGAGI. The CDR3 here is CASSEASENEQFF. CDR3 nucleotides: TGTGCCAGCAGCGAAGCTTCCGAAAATGAGCAGTTCTTC.

The chain links TRBV19 to TRBJ2-1; D uncertain. The CDR3 sequence is 11 residues long. Trimming shortened V by 1 base and J by 9 bases, and 4 bases separated the two germline ends. Germline CDR1 reads LNHDA; CDR2 reads SQIVND (reference sequence). The chain's CDR3 is CASSIGTEQFF. The CDR3, as DNA: TGTGCCAGTAGTATAGGGACTGAGCAGTTCTTC.

With regard to this clone: Relative to the germline gene, one junction end is altered; a read error may explain this. V gene TRBV10-3 combines with J gene TRBJ2-5, with D possibly matching TRBD2 (6 bases). The V gene's germline CDR1 is ENHRY and CDR2 SYGVKD. The CDR3 runs to 17 residues. This CDR3 reads CVISFPVGGTARETQYF. The CDR3, as DNA: TGTGTCATCAGCTTTCCTGTAGGCGGGACGGCCCGAGAGACCCAGTACTTC.

The genes are TRBV7-9 and TRBJ1-1, with D possibly matching TRBD1 (6 bases). The CDR3 has 14 residues. V lost 1 base and J lost 5, with 11 bases in between. The germline CDR1 and CDR2 sequences are SEHNR and FQNEAQ (reference sequence). The chain's CDR3 is CASSLVGGWTEAFF. The CDR3 bases are TGTGCCAGCAGCTTAGTGGGGGGCTGGACTGAAGCTTTCTTT.